Presented here are 25 T cell receptor beta chains from one specimen sequenced in a study of T-cell memory formation after mild COVID-19. MiXCR, applied by TCRdb to the 5' RACE reads, yields one record per CDR3 protein. In the table there are some 300,000 distinct CDR3 sequences, roughly a fifth of which are singletons. Sequenced material: PBMCs or a T cell subset sorted from them (not recorded which). The receptors shown here come from a man younger than 30 who had mild COVID-19 (a few samples of this study predate the infection). Cell type and time point are not known.

The chain recombines TRBV5-4 with TRBJ1-1; 10 bases are a match to TRBD1. The CDR3 is made up of 16 amino acids. Germline V CDR1 and CDR2: SGHNT, YYREEE (reference sequence). The junction had 6 bases not matched to a gene; V was cut back by 4 bases and J by 0 bases. Here the CDR3 DNA reads TGTGCCAGCAGCACCGGACAGGGGGTCATGAACACTGAAGCTTTCTTT. Translation gives CASSTGQGVMNTEAFF.

The chain carries TRBV27 and TRBJ2-7; 10 bases fit TRBD1. Germline V CDR1 and CDR2: MNHEY, SMNVEV (reference sequence). This CDR3 has 15 amino acids. Trimming cost V 5 bases and J 7 bases; bases outside gene matches: 11. The CDR3 DNA follows: TGTGCCAGCAGTGCCTTTGGGACAGGGGTTCGGGAGCAGTACTTC. This translates into CASSAFGTGVREQYF.

J is TRBJ1-1 and V is TRBV5-1; D not certain. This CDR3 is 13 amino acids long. V shed 1 base and J shed 1 base, with 5 bases lying between them. Germline V gene sequence: CDR1 SGHRS, CDR2 YFSETQ. This chain's CDR3 is CASSLWSNTEAFF. Here the CDR3 DNA reads TGCGCCAGCAGCTTGTGGTCGAACACTGAAGCTTTCTTT.

The genes are TRBV18 and TRBJ2-5, with 7 bases aligning to TRBD2. With V trimmed by 2 bases and J by 5 bases, 5 bases remained unmatched. The germline V gene has CDR1 KGHSH and CDR2 LQKENI. The CDR3 runs to 14 residues. The CDR3 sequence is CASSPGLEVETQYF. The CDR3 DNA reads as TGTGCCAGCTCACCAGGACTAGAGGTGGAGACCCAGTACTTC.

This clonotype was picked up a small number of times. V gene TRBV11-2 combines with J gene TRBJ1-2; TRBD1 might be the D (5 bases). In germline, CDR1 is SGHAT, CDR2 FQNNGV. This CDR3 spans 16 amino acids. V lost 3 bases and J 4 bases, leaving 18 bases between the germline ends. Here the CDR3 reads CASSFGWGEPSYGYTF. CDR3 in DNA: TGTGCCAGCAGCTTTGGGTGGGGCGAACCCTCCTATGGCTACACCTTC. The full variable domain, in which reference TRBV11-2 and TRBJ1-2 provide the parts outside the CDR3, is EAGVAQSPRYKIIEKRQSVAFWCNPISGHATLYWYQQILGQGPKLLIQFQNNGVVDDSQLPKDRFSAERLKGVDSTLKIQPAKLEDSAVYLCASSFGWGEPSYGYTFGSGTRLTVV.

This clonotype was counted between two and nine times. This chain links TRBV4-1 with TRBJ2-7; 7 bases match TRBD2. The CDR3 has 15 amino acids. Germline CDR1 MGHRA, CDR2 YSYEKL. J lost 6 bases, V lost 0 bases, and 8 bases had no gene match. The CDR3 reads CASSQEWGGLGEQYF. The DNA for the CDR3 is TGCGCCAGCAGCCAAGAGTGGGGAGGGTTGGGCGAGCAGTACTTC.

This clonotype was recorded many times. The chain couples TRBV5-1 to TRBJ2-5, with TRBD2 matching over 7 bases. The germline gives CDR1 SGHRS, CDR2 YFSETQ. V dropped 1 base and J dropped 0; count of bases not matched to a gene: 3. CDR3 length: 15 residues. The CDR3 is CASSLSSGNQETQYF. The CDR3 region has the DNA TGCGCCAGCAGCTTGTCTAGCGGTAACCAAGAGACCCAGTACTTC.

The chain carries TRBV5-1 and TRBJ1-1; TRBD1 aligns across 7 bases. This CDR3 is 14 amino acids long. The germline V gene encodes CDR1 SGHRS and CDR2 YFSETQ. Losses at the gene ends were 4 bases for V and 1 base for J; bases not matched to a gene: 4. The CDR3 region is CASSMDRTNTEAFF. The CDR3 bases are TGCGCCAGCAGCATGGACAGGACGAACACTGAAGCTTTCTTT.

V is TRBV9 and J is TRBJ2-5, with D unclear. CDR1 is SGDLS, CDR2 YYNGEE, per germline. The CDR3 length is 14 residues. V was pared by 0 bases and J by 4 bases, with 10 bases between. The CDR3 DNA reads TGTGCCAGCAGCGTAGCCAGGTGGCCAGAGACCCAGTACTTC. Translation: CASSVARWPETQYF.

The genes are TRBV9 and TRBJ2-2; 11 bases are a match to TRBD2. The CDR3 covers 17 residues. The V segment lost 4 bases and the J segment 4 bases; nucleotides outside the gene matches: 9. CDR1 and CDR2 (germline): SGDLS, YYNGEE. The CDR3 spells CASSRSGTSGFTGELFF. The CDR3 DNA reads TGTGCCAGCAGCCGATCGGGGACTAGCGGTTTCACCGGGGAGCTGTTTTTT.

This chain joins TRBV28 and TRBJ2-3; D is unclear. This CDR3 spans 14 amino acids. Trimming pared 6 bases from V and 4 bases from J, leaving 14 bases between. In germline, CDR1 is MDHEN, CDR2 SYDVKM. CDR3: CASRLAVTADTQYF. The CDR3, as DNA: TGTGCCAGCAGACTGGCGGTTACCGCAGATACGCAGTATTTT. Complete variable domain (other parts from reference TRBV28 and TRBJ2-3): DVKVTQSSRYLVKRTGEKVFLECVQDMDHENMFWYRQDPGLGLRLIYFSYDVKMKEKGDIPEGYSVSREKKERFSLILESASTNQTSMYLCASRLAVTADTQYFGPGTRLTVL.

The chain combines TRBV12-3 or TRBV12-4 with TRBJ2-1; D remains unclear. Trimming pared 4 bases from V and 2 bases from J, leaving 15 bases between. The CDR3 has 16 amino acids. The CDR3 DNA is TGTGCCAGCAGTTCACAGCGCTTGGGAACCTACAATGAGCAGTTCTTC. It codes for CASSSQRLGTYNEQFF.

The gene calls are TRBV4-3 and TRBJ1-2; D is unresolved. V gave up 2 bases and J gave up 1 base, with 17 bases separating them. This CDR3 has 17 residues. Germline-derived CDR1 and CDR2 are LGHNA and YSLEER. The CDR3 protein is CASSQSPPTRINYGYTF. CDR3 nucleotides: TGCGCCAGCAGCCAAAGCCCCCCGACTAGGATTAACTATGGCTACACCTTC.

This clonotype came up a few times. The chain employs TRBV7-2 and TRBJ2-6, with D possibly TRBD2 on 5 matching bases. Germline-derived CDR1 and CDR2 are SGHTA and FQGNSA. The V end was cut by 5 bases, the J end by 0 bases, with 14 bases between. The CDR3 totals 17 residues. CDR3 protein: CASSPSHGISGANVLTF. For the CDR3, the DNA is TGTGCCAGCAGCCCTAGTCACGGGATCTCTGGGGCCAACGTCCTGACTTTC.

This clonotype was recorded a few times. The chain couples TRBV7-2 to TRBJ1-4; the D is unclear. The CDR3 totals 14 residues. V was clipped by 6 bases and J by 2 bases, with 10 bases between them. Germline V CDR1 and CDR2: SGHTA, FQGNSA. In DNA form, the CDR3 reads TGTGCCAGCAGGGGAGACACTACTAATGAAAAACTGTTTTTT. Protein: CASRGDTTNEKLFF. The variable domain in full, with the rest retrieved from reference TRBV7-2 and TRBJ1-4, is GAGVSQSPSNKVTEKGKDVELRCDPISGHTALYWYRQSLGQGLEFLIYFQGNSAPDKSGLPSDRFSAERTGGSVSTLTIQRTQQEDSAVYLCASRGDTTNEKLFFGSGTQLSVL.

This clonotype has only a few counts. The rearrangement joins TRBV7-8 to TRBJ2-2; D possibly corresponds to TRBD1 (6 bases). This CDR3 contains 16 residues. Trimming removed 2 bases from V and 3 bases from J, with 13 bases in between. Per the germline V gene, CDR1 is SGHVS and CDR2 is FQNEAQ. DNA for the CDR3: TGTGCCAGCAGCTTATCGTGGGGGCGAGACACCGGGGAGCTGTTTTTT. This translates into CASSLSWGRDTGELFF.

V is TRBV7-2 and J is TRBJ1-6; D gene ambiguous. CDR1 is SGHTA and CDR2 is FQGNSA in the germline V gene. The ends were cut back, 4 bases at V and 6 bases at J, with 13 bases in the middle. This CDR3 has 15 amino acids. DNA for the CDR3: TGTGCCAGCAGCTCCCTCTCCAGAGCTAATTCACCCCTCCACTTT. Encoded protein: CASSSLSRANSPLHF.

This clonotype was seen only a few times. The CDR3 bases are TGTGCCAGCAGTTTCGGCGGGGGAGCGTACAATGAGCAGTTCTTC. It translates to CASSFGGGAYNEQFF. This rearrangement joins TRBV12-3 or TRBV12-4 to TRBJ2-1, with TRBD2 identical over 7 bases. This CDR3 contains 15 residues. The junction had 6 bases not matched to a gene; V was cut back by 3 bases and J by 4 bases.

The chain carries TRBV15 and TRBJ2-3, with 9 bases fitting TRBD2. The CDR3 extends over 15 amino acids. J gave up 6 bases and V 4 bases, and 8 bases lay outside the gene matches. Germline V gene data show CDR1 as LNHNV and CDR2 as YYDKDF (reference sequence). DNA of the CDR3: TGTGCCACCAGCACCGGGACTAGCCGATTGGATACGCAGTATTTT. As protein: CATSTGTSRLDTQYF.

This clonotype has a count of ten or more. The gene calls are TRBV5-5 and TRBJ2-5; D may be TRBD1 (7 bases). Germline assignment: CDR1 SGHKS and CDR2 YYEKEE (reference sequence). The CDR3 sequence is 16 residues long. The V gene lost 1 base and the J gene lost 0 bases, with 13 bases spanning the gap. CDR3 region: CASSLRGTENQETQYF. CDR3 DNA: TGTGCCAGCAGCTTGCGGGGGACAGAAAACCAAGAGACCCAGTACTTC.

This rearrangement joins TRBV20-1 to TRBJ2-2; TRBD1 agrees at 9 bases. With 6 bases clipped from V and 6 bases from J, the junction kept 2 bases outside the gene matches. In germline, CDR1 is DFQATT, CDR2 SNEGSKA (reference sequence). The CDR3 contains 12 residues. CDR3 nucleotide sequence: TGCAGTGCCCACAGGGGGCCCGGGGAGCTGTTTTTT. It encodes CSAHRGPGELFF.

A few counts support this clonotype. The CDR3: CASSTPGTQQDTQYF. CDR3 nucleotides: TGTGCCAGCAGCACACCCGGGACCCAGCAGGATACGCAGTATTTT. The chain employs TRBV7-9 and TRBJ2-3, with D possibly called TRBD1 or TRBD2 (5 bases each). V lost 5 bases and J lost 6, with 18 bases in between. The germline CDR1 and CDR2 sequences are SEHNR and FQNEAQ (reference sequence). The CDR3 has 15 amino acids.

This clonotype turned up a few times. J is TRBJ1-2 and V is TRBV10-3; possible D gene TRBD1, 5 bases. Germline V gene data show CDR1 as ENHRY and CDR2 as SYGVKD. The CDR3 sequence is 15 residues long. The V and J ends lost 3 bases and 4 bases respectively, with 15 bases between them. CDR3 nucleotide sequence: TGTGCCATCAGTGATGCAGAGTCAAGGGGCTATGGCTACACCTTC. Protein: CAISDAESRGYGYTF.

This clonotype has a handful of counts. The chain couples TRBV5-1 to TRBJ1-3; D not certain. The CDR3 is 14 amino acids. Trimming took off 4 bases at V and 0 bases at J, with 8 bases between the two ends. Germline CDR1 SGHRS, CDR2 YFSETQ. Here the CDR3 DNA reads TGCGCCAGCAGCCTCGGGTCCTCTGGAAACACCATATATTTT. Translating gives CASSLGSSGNTIYF.

The sample holds many counts of this clonotype. V is TRBV13 and J is TRBJ2-1; 9 bases line up with TRBD2. V was pared by 4 bases and J by 7 bases, with 11 bases of the junction left unmatched. The CDR3 covers 16 residues. Per germline, CDR1 PRHDT and CDR2 FYEKMQ (reference sequence). CDR3 loop: CASSSTGVAGENEQFF. CDR3 bases: TGTGCCAGCAGCTCTACCGGGGTAGCGGGGGAAAATGAGCAGTTCTTC.